Shown below are 27 T cell receptor beta chains from a single sample sequenced in a study of blood T cells in healthy people across ages. Using a J-beta primer mix together with a sample-barcoded 5' primer, a second PCR was run for roughly 7 to 11 cycles. TCRdb fed the 5' RACE reads into MiXCR, producing one record per CDR3 protein. The sample contains fewer than 2,000,000 distinct CDR3 sequences, 30% to 35% of which appear only once. Sample: blood. These receptors all come from a woman in her thirties in good health.

The chain links TRBV27 to TRBJ1-4; 9 nucleotides match TRBD1. Germline V gene lookup returns CDR1 MNHEY and CDR2 SMNVEV (reference sequence). The CDR3 length is 16 residues. Trimming took 4 bases from V and 5 from J; bases not matched to a gene: 8. In DNA form, the CDR3 reads TGTGCCAGCAGTTCCCTTGGTGACAGGGGGAATGAAAAACTGTTTTTT. Translating it yields CASSSLGDRGNEKLFF.

This clonotype was seen a few times. The chain has TRBV7-7 and TRBJ2-5, with D tentatively TRBD2 (7 bases). Germline lookup yields CDR1 SSHAT and CDR2 FNYEAQ (reference sequence). The CDR3 totals 17 residues. The V end lost 0 bases, the J end lost 4 bases, and 18 bases lay between the germline ends. This CDR3 is CASSLARRGPESETQYF. CDR3 DNA sequence: TGTGCCAGCAGCTTAGCGAGGCGGGGGCCCGAGTCAGAGACCCAGTACTTC.

The chain links TRBV28 to TRBJ2-1; TRBD2 agrees at 9 bases. V shed 4 bases and J 8 bases; nucleotides not matched to a gene: 21. The germline CDR1 and CDR2 sequences are MDHEN and SYDVKM. This CDR3 contains 19 residues. In DNA form, the CDR3 reads TGTGCCAGCAGTTACTTCACCAAACCCCCGGGACTAGCAACTGATGAGCAGTTCTTC. Its protein product is CASSYFTKPPGLATDEQFF.

Comment on this clonotype: One end of the junction fails to match germline, which may point to a read error. This chain joins TRBV9 and TRBJ2-7; TRBD2 aligns across 11 bases. The V gene's germline CDR1 is SGDLS and CDR2 YYNGEE. The CDR3 loop spans 16 amino acids. The CDR3 bases are TGCGCCAGCAGCTTGGTTTGGACTAGCGGGTTCTACGAGCAGTACTTC. Translation: CASSLVWTSGFYEQYF.

V is TRBV5-1 and J is TRBJ2-1, with 7 nucleotides matching TRBD2. Per the germline V gene, CDR1 is SGHRS and CDR2 is YFSETQ. The ends lost 2 bases at V and 5 bases at J; junction bases unmatched: 7. CDR3 length: 15 amino acids. The CDR3 reads CASSFRGGGDNEQFF. CDR3 coding DNA: TGCGCCAGCAGCTTTCGAGGCGGGGGAGACAATGAGCAGTTCTTC.

The rearrangement links TRBV11-2 to TRBJ2-7, with TRBD2 identical over 15 bases. J was trimmed by 0 bases and V by 5 bases; bases with no gene match: 8. Germline V gene lookup returns CDR1 SGHAT and CDR2 FQNNGV. The CDR3 is 18 amino acids. The CDR3 protein is CASSQGLAGGRSSYEQYF. As DNA, the CDR3 is TGTGCCAGCAGCCAGGGACTAGCGGGGGGTCGAAGCTCCTACGAGCAGTACTTC.

The chain carries TRBV27 and TRBJ2-3, with D possibly TRBD1 on 6 matching bases. The CDR3 extends over 12 amino acids. CDR1 is MNHEY, CDR2 SMNVEV, per germline (reference sequence). For the CDR3, the DNA is TGTGCACTCGGACAGAACACAGATACGCAGTATTTT. Translation: CALGQNTDTQYF.

This clonotype was observed many times. The genes are TRBV27 and TRBJ1-5, with 7 bases identical to TRBD1. The J segment lost 4 bases and the V segment lost 5 bases, leaving 8 bases of the junction unmatched. The CDR3 extends over 15 amino acids. CDR1 is MNHEY and CDR2 is SMNVEV in the germline V gene (reference sequence). CDR3: CASSPTGTVNQPQHF. In DNA form, the CDR3 reads TGTGCCAGCAGTCCCACGGGGACAGTTAATCAGCCCCAGCATTTT.

V and J are TRBV30 and TRBJ2-1; D is possibly TRBD2 (7 bases). V lost 3 bases and J lost 6, with 12 bases in between. Germline CDR1 is GTSNPN and CDR2 is SVGIG (reference sequence). The CDR3 is made up of 13 amino acids. The CDR3 DNA follows: TGTGCCTGGAGGGAGAGGGGGGGCAATGAGCAGTTCTTC. This codes for CAWRERGGNEQFF.

This chain uses TRBV20-1 with TRBJ2-3; TRBD2 aligns across 11 bases. The V gene's germline CDR1 is DFQATT and CDR2 SNEGSKA (reference sequence). The CDR3 runs 15 residues. The J segment lost 3 bases and the V segment lost 6 bases, leaving 8 bases of the junction unmatched. This chain's CDR3 is CSAEIAGGPTDTQYF. CDR3 coding DNA: TGCAGTGCCGAAATAGCGGGAGGGCCAACAGATACGCAGTATTTT.

This clonotype has more than one count but fewer than ten. J is TRBJ2-7 and V is TRBV5-1; D is unresolved. Trimming removed 2 bases at V and 0 bases at J, with 9 bases between. The length of the CDR3 is 14 residues. The germline V gene has CDR1 SGHRS and CDR2 YFSETQ. The CDR3 nucleotides read TGCGCCAGCAGCTTCGAGAGCACCTCCTACGAGCAGTACTTC. It encodes CASSFESTSYEQYF.

This clonotype was detected a few times. The J gene is TRBJ2-3, the V gene TRBV7-3, with D possibly matching TRBD2 (7 bases). This CDR3 contains 14 residues. V lost 4 bases to trimming and J lost 6 bases, with 14 bases between them. The germline CDR1 and CDR2 sequences are SGHTA and FQGTGA. CDR3 protein: CASSWGGALDTQYF. As DNA, the CDR3 is TGTGCCAGCAGCTGGGGGGGGGCATTGGATACGCAGTATTTT. The whole variable domain, filled in from reference TRBV7-3 and TRBJ2-3, reads GAGVSQTPSNKVTEKGKYVELRCDPISGHTALYWYRQSLGQGPEFLIYFQGTGAADDSGLPNDRFFAVRPEGSVSTLKIQRTERGDSAVYLCASSWGGALDTQYFGPGTRLTVL.

This sequence joins TRBV2 and TRBJ1-1; 7 positions agree with TRBD1. Germline V gene lookup returns CDR1 SNHLY and CDR2 FYNNEI. The CDR3 totals 15 residues. The V gene end was trimmed by 6 bases and the J gene end by 0 bases; junction bases not matched to a gene: 7. CDR3 DNA: TGTGCCAGCAGCGGCTTGGGGACAGTGAACACTGAAGCTTTCTTT. Protein sequence: CASSGLGTVNTEAFF.

Points on this clonotype: One junction end disagrees with the germline gene, perhaps due to a read error. This rearrangement joins TRBV12-3 or TRBV12-4 to TRBJ2-3, with a tentative D call TRBD1 (6 bases). The CDR3 has 15 residues. The CDR3 nucleotides read TGTGCCAGCAGTTTAGGCCAGGGGTTCGCAGATACGGAGTATTTT. Translation gives CASSLGQGFADTEYF.

Details on this clonotype: The CDR3 ends on some other residue instead of the conserved phenylalanine or tryptophan, so this is likely a read error. V usage is TRBV6-2 or TRBV6-3 and J usage is TRBJ2-1, with a possible D match to TRBD1 (6 bases). V lost 2 bases, J lost 1 base, and 18 bases lay in between. The length of the CDR3 is 18 residues. CDR1 and CDR2 (germline): MNHEY, SVGEGT. This CDR3 is CASSYPSYRVASYNEQFC. The CDR3 DNA reads TGTGCCAGCAGTTACCCCTCATACAGGGTGGCGTCCTACAATGAGCAGTTCTGC.

With regard to this clonotype: A much more abundant neighbour one base away suggests this may be a read error. The V gene is TRBV29-1, the J gene TRBJ2-7; 13 positions agree with TRBD2. Per the germline V gene, CDR1 is SQVTM and CDR2 is ANQGSEA. The CDR3 has 15 residues. CDR3 DNA sequence: TGCAGCGCTGAAGAAGGGACTAGCGGGAAGTGGGAGCAGTACTTC. It codes for CSAEEGTSGKWEQYF.

This clonotype was detected only a few times. V is TRBV6-1 and J is TRBJ2-7, with a tentative D call TRBD1 (6 bases). The germline gives CDR1 MNHNS, CDR2 SASEGT. The CDR3 consists of 13 residues. V dropped 6 bases and J dropped 1 base, with 10 bases sitting between them. This chain's CDR3 is CASREQGSYEQYF. DNA of the CDR3: TGTGCCAGCAGGGAGCAGGGGTCCTACGAGCAGTACTTC.

This clonotype was recorded at least ten times. The chain couples TRBV7-9 to TRBJ2-6; D call uncertain. V shed 4 bases and J shed 0 bases, with 7 bases lying between them. This CDR3 is 15 amino acids long. The germline CDR1 and CDR2 sequences are SEHNR and FQNEAQ (reference sequence). CDR3 bases: TGTGCCAGCAGCTATCGATACTCTGGGGCCAACGTCCTGACTTTC. It encodes CASSYRYSGANVLTF.

This rearrangement joins TRBV20-1 to TRBJ1-2; tentative D call: TRBD1 (6 bases). Germline V gene lookup returns CDR1 DFQATT and CDR2 SNEGSKA (reference sequence). The CDR3 loop spans 16 amino acids. Trimming left V 0 bases short and J 2 bases short, with 16 bases between. CDR3 sequence: CSARDPSRGSNYGYTF. The CDR3 DNA reads TGCAGTGCTAGAGATCCTAGCAGGGGATCGAACTATGGCTACACCTTC.

In its sample, this clonotype was seen a few times. This CDR3 is CSARVPFSGLNTEAFF. DNA for the CDR3: TGCAGTGCTAGGGTTCCCTTCTCGGGACTGAACACTGAAGCTTTCTTT. The chain links TRBV20-1 to TRBJ1-1, with a tentative D call TRBD1 (5 bases). This CDR3 is built from 16 residues. Trimming left V 3 bases short and J 0 bases short, with 17 bases between. Germline V gene lookup returns CDR1 DFQATT and CDR2 SNEGSKA (reference sequence).

The chain employs TRBV5-1 and TRBJ2-5; TRBD1 or TRBD2 may be the D gene (6 bases each). There are 14 residues in the CDR3. The V end lost 2 bases, the J end lost 4 bases, and 12 bases lay between the germline ends. Germline CDR1 reads SGHRS; CDR2 reads YFSETQ. The CDR3 is CASSFRGGAETQYF. DNA of the CDR3: TGCGCCAGCAGCTTCAGGGGCGGGGCAGAGACCCAGTACTTC.

The chain carries TRBV28 and TRBJ2-5; 7 bases align to TRBD1. Unmatched junction bases numbered 6, after V lost 4 bases and J lost 1 base. CDR3 length: 15 amino acids. Germline lookup yields CDR1 MDHEN and CDR2 SYDVKM. The CDR3 protein is CASSSLRGTQETQYF. The CDR3 nucleotides are TGTGCCAGCAGTTCCCTCAGGGGGACCCAAGAGACCCAGTACTTC. Looking up the rest from reference TRBV28 and TRBJ2-5 gives the full variable domain: DVKVTQSSRYLVKRTGEKVFLECVQDMDHENMFWYRQDPGLGLRLIYFSYDVKMKEKGDIPEGYSVSREKKERFSLILESASTNQTSMYLCASSSLRGTQETQYFGPGTRLLVL.

V usage is TRBV19 and J usage is TRBJ2-7, with 10 bases lining up with TRBD1. Trimming at V came to 5 bases and at J to 4 bases, leaving 8 bases not matched to a gene. This CDR3 has 15 amino acids. CDR1 is LNHDA, CDR2 SQIVND, per germline (reference sequence). The CDR3, as DNA: TGTGCCAGTAGTTCGGCCGGGACAGGGGTTTACGAGCAGTACTTC. It encodes CASSSAGTGVYEQYF.

The V call is TRBV20-1, the J call TRBJ2-3, with 9 bases lining up with TRBD1. The CDR3 is 14 residues long. V gave up 5 bases and J gave up 5 bases; unmatched junction bases: 8. CDR1 is DFQATT, CDR2 SNEGSKA, per germline (reference sequence). CDR3 bases: TGCAGTGCTTCTACAGGGGGCTCTGAAGATACGCAGTATTTT. It specifies CSASTGGSEDTQYF.

CDR3 residues: CASKIQGAQHGYTF. The CDR3, as DNA: TGTGCCAGCAAGATACAGGGGGCGCAACATGGCTACACCTTC. The J gene is TRBJ1-2, the V gene TRBV3-1; 9 bases agree with TRBD1. This CDR3 has 14 amino acids. Germline trimming cut 7 bases from V and 6 bases from J; bases unmatched to any gene: 9. Per germline, CDR1 LGHDT and CDR2 YNNKEL (reference sequence).

There are a few counts of this clonotype. This chain uses TRBV3-1 with TRBJ1-2; D unresolved. The ends were cut back, 0 bases at V and 7 bases at J, with 6 bases in the middle. There are 12 residues in the CDR3. CDR1 and CDR2 from the germline V gene are LGHDT and YNNKEL (reference sequence). The CDR3 nucleotides are TGTGCCAGCAGCCAAGAGATCGGTGGCTACACCTTC. Amino acid sequence: CASSQEIGGYTF.

This clonotype was observed a handful of times. The gene calls are TRBV3-1 and TRBJ2-1; D call uncertain. The CDR3 consists of 12 residues. V lost 1 base to trimming and J lost 9 bases, with 7 bases between them. Germline assignment: CDR1 LGHDT and CDR2 YNNKEL (reference sequence). This CDR3 reads CASSQGISEQFF. Written as DNA, the CDR3 is TGTGCCAGCAGCCAAGGAATAAGTGAGCAGTTCTTC.